This T cell receptor (beta chain) was documented in a study of blood T cell repertoires in COVID-19. The germline V gene has CDR1 MNHEY and CDR2 SVGAGI. V gave up 7 bases and J gave up 4 bases, with 17 bases separating them. CDR3 length: 15 residues. Original analysis: Using reference gene primer amplification, nucleated cell counts were estimated. Measured with immunoSEQ multiplex PCR; TCRdb has only the in-frame clones, and not every one. The V and J calls and clone size were taken over from that table, and D and trimming were inferred from the DNA. The sample holds some 70,000 clones, around 86% seen once.

Specimen: peripheral blood. The chain joins TRBV6-5 to TRBJ1-5; weak D call: TRBD1 (6 bases). This receptor was taken from an older woman with acute or convalescent COVID-19. The CDR3 reads CASTIGTRGNQPQHF. The CDR3 bases are TGTGCCAGCACTATAGGGACACGGGGAAATCAGCCCCAGCATTTT.